What follows is one T cell receptor (beta chain) and its context. Its target is not known. These data originate in a study of cytomegalovirus exposure and HLA in healthy donors. Researchers ran the PCR with 60 Vbeta and 13 Jbeta primers. The table came from immunoSEQ multiplex PCR; TCRdb's copy has only in-frame clones and leaves some out. This sample has 100,000 to 150,000 clones; roughly 80% occur once, and the top ten carry around 20%. The J segment lost 6 bases and the V segment lost 6 bases, leaving 4 bases of the junction unmatched. The CDR3 totals 13 residues. Per the germline V gene, CDR1 is MNHEY and CDR2 is SVGAGI. Study-wide findings and caveats: There were 150 to 200 TCR beta chains listed as cytomegalovirus-associated. Later analysis suggested links between common viral pathogens and several top significant clusters.

The chain employs TRBV6-5 and TRBJ2-7; 11 bases match TRBD1. The sequenced material came from PBMCs. This clonotype was sampled from a man aged 18 to 29 in good health and CMV-seropositive. DNA for the CDR3: TGTGCCAGCAGCGCCGGGACAGGGGGCGAGCAGTACTTC. Protein product: CASSAGTGGEQYF.